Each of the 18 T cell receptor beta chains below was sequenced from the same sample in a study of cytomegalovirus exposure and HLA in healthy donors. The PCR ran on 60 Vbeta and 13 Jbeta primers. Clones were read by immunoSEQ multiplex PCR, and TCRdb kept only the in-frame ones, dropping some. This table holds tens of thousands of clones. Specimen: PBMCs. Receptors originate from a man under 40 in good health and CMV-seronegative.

The CDR3 here is CSVEGGRTEAFF. In DNA form, the CDR3 reads TGCAGCGTTGAAGGGGGCCGAACTGAAGCTTTCTTT. The chain links TRBV29-1 to TRBJ1-1, with TRBD1 as a possible D gene (5 bases). CDR1 is SQVTM and CDR2 is ANQGSEA in the germline V gene. This CDR3 region has 12 residues. V was shortened by 1 base and J by 5 bases, with 8 bases between the two germline ends.

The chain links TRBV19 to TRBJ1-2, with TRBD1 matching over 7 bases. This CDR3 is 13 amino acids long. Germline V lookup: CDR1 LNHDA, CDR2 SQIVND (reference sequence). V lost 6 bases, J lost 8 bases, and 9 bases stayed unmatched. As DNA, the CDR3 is TGTGCCAGTAGCCAGGGACAGATTACGGGCTACACCTTC. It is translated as CASSQGQITGYTF.

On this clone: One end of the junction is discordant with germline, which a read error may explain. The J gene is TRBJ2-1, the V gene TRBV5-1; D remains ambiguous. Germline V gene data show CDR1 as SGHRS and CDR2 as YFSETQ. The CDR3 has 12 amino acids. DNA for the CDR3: TGCGCCAGCAGCTTGGCCGCTCAGGTGCCAATCTTC. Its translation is CASSLAAQVPIF.

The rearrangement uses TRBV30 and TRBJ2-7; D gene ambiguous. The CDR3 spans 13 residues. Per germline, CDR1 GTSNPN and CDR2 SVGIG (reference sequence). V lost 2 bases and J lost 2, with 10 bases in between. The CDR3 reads CAWSRKTAYEQYF. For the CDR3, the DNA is TGTGCCTGGAGTAGGAAGACTGCCTACGAGCAGTACTTC. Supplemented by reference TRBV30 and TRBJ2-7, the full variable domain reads SQTIHQWPATLVQPVGSPLSLECTVEGTSNPNLYWYRQAAGRGLQLLFYSVGIGQISSEVPQNLSASRPQDRQFILSSKKLLLSDSGFYLCAWSRKTAYEQYFGPGTRLTVT.

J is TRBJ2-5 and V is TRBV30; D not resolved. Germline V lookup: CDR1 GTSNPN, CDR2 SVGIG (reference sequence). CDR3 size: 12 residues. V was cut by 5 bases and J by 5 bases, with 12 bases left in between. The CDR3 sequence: CAWSPVLETQYF. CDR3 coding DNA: TGTGCCTGGTCCCCAGTTTTGGAGACCCAGTACTTC.

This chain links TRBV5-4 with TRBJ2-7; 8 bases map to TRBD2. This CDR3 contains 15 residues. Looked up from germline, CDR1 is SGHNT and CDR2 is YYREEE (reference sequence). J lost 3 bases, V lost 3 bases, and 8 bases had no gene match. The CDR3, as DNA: TGTGCCAGCAGCTCGCCTTTAGCGGGGAGCTACGAGCAGTACTTC. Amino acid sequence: CASSSPLAGSYEQYF.

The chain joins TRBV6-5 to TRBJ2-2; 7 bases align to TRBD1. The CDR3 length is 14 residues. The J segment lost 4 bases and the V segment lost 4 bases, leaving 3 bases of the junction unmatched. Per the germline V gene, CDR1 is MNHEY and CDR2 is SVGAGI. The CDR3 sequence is CASSSTGFTGELFF. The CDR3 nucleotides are TGTGCCAGCAGTTCGACAGGGTTCACCGGGGAGCTGTTTTTT.

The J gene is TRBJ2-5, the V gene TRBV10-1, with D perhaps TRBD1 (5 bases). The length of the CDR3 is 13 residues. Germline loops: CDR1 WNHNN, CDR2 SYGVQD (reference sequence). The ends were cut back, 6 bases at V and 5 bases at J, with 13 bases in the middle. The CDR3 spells CASSPGLGETQYF. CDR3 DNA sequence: TGCGCCAGCAGCCCAGGGTTGGGCGAGACCCAGTACTTC.

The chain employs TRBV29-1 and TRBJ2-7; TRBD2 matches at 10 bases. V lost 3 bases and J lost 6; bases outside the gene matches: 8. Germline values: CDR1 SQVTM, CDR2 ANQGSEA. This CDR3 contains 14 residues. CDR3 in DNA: TGCAGCGTTGACGGCCTAGCGGGAGTGGGCGAGCAGTACTTC. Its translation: CSVDGLAGVGEQYF.

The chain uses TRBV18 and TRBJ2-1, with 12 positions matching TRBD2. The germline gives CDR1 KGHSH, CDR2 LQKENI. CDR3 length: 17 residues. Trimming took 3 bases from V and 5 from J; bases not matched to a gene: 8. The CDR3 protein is CASSPRTSGTGDNEQFF. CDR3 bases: TGTGCCAGCTCACCGAGGACTAGCGGGACAGGCGACAATGAGCAGTTCTTC.

CDR3 sequence (DNA): TGTGCCAGCACCGGGCAGGGTGGAAACACCATATATTTT. Translating it yields CASTGQGGNTIYF. The chain employs TRBV5-4 and TRBJ1-3, with D possibly being TRBD1 (5 bases). Trimming removed 6 bases from V and 3 bases from J, with 10 bases in between. Germline V gene data show CDR1 as SGHNT and CDR2 as YYREEE (reference sequence). The CDR3 spans 13 residues.

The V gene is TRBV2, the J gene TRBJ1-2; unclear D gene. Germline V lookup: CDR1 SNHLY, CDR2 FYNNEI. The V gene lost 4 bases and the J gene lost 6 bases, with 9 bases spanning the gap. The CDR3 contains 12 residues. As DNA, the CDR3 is TGTGCCAGCAGTGGGTTCCAGGATGGCTACACCTTC. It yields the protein CASSGFQDGYTF.

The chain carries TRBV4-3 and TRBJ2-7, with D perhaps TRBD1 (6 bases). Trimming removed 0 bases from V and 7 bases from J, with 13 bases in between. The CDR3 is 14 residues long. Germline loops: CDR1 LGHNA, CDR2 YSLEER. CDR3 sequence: CASSQEGRGREQYF. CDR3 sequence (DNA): TGCGCCAGCAGCCAAGAAGGCAGGGGAAGGGAGCAGTACTTC.

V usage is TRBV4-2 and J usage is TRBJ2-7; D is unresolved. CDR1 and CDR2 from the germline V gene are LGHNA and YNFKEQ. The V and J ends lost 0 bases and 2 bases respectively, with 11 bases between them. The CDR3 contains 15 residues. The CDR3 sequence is CASSQETAGPYEQYF. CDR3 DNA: TGTGCCAGCAGCCAAGAAACCGCAGGCCCCTACGAGCAGTACTTC.

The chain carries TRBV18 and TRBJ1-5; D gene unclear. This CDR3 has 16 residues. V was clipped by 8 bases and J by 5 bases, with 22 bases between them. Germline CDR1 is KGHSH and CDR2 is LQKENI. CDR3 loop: CASANRASGRDQPQHF. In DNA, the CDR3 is TGTGCCAGCGCAAACCGGGCCTCGGGGAGGGATCAGCCCCAGCATTTT.

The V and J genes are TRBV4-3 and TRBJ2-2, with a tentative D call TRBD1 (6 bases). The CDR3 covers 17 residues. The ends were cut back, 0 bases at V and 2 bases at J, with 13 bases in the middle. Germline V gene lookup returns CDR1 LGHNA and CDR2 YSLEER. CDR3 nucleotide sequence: TGCGCCAGCAGCCAAGATCTTCCAGGGGCCAACACCGGGGAGCTGTTTTTT. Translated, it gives CASSQDLPGANTGELFF.

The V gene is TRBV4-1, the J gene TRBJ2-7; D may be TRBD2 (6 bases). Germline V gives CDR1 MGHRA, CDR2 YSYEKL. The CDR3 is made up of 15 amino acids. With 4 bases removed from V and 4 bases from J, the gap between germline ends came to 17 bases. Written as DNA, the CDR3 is TGCGCCAGCAGCCCTCGCGACGGGAGTGGTTACGAGCAGTACTTC. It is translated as CASSPRDGSGYEQYF.

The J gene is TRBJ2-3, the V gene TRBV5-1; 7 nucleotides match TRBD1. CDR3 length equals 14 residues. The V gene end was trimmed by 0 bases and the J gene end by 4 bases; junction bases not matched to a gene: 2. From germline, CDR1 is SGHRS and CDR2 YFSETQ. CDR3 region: CASSLGQGSDTQYF. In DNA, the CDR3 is TGCGCCAGCAGCTTGGGACAGGGATCAGATACGCAGTATTTT.